In its sample, the clone carrying this T cell receptor (beta chain) was seen a few times. The antigen is not known. V was clipped by 4 bases and J by 4 bases; unmatched bases: 13. The CDR3 is 18 amino acids. In germline, CDR1 is DFQATT, CDR2 SNEGSKA (reference sequence). Individual cDNA molecules each received unique molecular identifiers attached to them. TCRdb recomputed calls from the 5' RACE reads with MiXCR, one row per CDR3 protein. This repertoire shows tens of thousands of distinct CDR3 sequences, 10% to 12% found once; its top ten account for approximately 12%. This entry is derived from a study of early T cells in non-severe SARS-CoV-2 infection. Background on the study: Sequencing was performed on bulk RNA from unsorted whole blood, leaving chains unpaired. Study conclusions and caveats: Clonotype matching in VDJdb favored anti-spike CD8 responses and did not capture private and CD4 specificities.

V and J are TRBV20-1 and TRBJ2-5; 15 bases match TRBD2. The sequencing used whole blood, collected at baseline. The receptor was isolated from an adult who was a healthcare worker with PCR-confirmed SARS-CoV-2 infection or an uninfected control (not recorded which). The DNA of the CDR3 is TGCAGTGCTACCCGGGGACTAGCGGGGGGAAGTGGAGGAGAGACCCAGTACTTC. Translated: CSATRGLAGGSGGETQYF.